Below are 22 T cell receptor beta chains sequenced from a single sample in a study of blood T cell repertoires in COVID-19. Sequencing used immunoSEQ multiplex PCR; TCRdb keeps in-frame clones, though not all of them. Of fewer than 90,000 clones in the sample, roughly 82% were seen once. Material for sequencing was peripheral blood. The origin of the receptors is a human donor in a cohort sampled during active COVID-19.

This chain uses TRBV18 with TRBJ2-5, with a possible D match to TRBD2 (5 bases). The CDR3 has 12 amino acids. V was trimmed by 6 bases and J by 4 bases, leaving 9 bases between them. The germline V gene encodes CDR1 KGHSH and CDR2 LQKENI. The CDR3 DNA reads TGTGCCAGCTCTCCGGCGGGAGAGACCCAGTACTTC. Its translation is CASSPAGETQYF. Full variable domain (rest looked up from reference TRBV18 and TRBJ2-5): NAGVMQNPRHLVRRRGQEARLRCSPMKGHSHVYWYRQLPEEGLKFMVYLQKENIIDESGMPKERFSAEFPKEGPSILRIQQVVRGDSAAYFCASSPAGETQYFGPGTRLLVL.

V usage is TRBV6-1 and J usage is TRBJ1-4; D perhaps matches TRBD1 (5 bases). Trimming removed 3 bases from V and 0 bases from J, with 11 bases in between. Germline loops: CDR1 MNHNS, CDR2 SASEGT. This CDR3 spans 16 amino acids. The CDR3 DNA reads TGTGCCAGCAGTGATGGACACCAGCCAACTAATGAAAAACTGTTTTTT. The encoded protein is CASSDGHQPTNEKLFF.

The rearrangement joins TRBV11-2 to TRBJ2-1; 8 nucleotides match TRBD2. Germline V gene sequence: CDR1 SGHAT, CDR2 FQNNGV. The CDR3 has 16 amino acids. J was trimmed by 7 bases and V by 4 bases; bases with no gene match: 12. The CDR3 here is CASSSPGTRTFNEQFF. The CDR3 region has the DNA TGTGCCAGCAGCTCTCCCGGGACTAGAACTTTTAATGAGCAGTTCTTC.

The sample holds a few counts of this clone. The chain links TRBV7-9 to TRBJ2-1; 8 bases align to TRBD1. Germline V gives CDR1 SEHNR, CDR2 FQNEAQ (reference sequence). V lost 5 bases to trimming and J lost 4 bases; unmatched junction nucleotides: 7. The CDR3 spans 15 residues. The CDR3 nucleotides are TGTGCCAGCAGCCCACAGGGGGGCTCTTACAATGAGCAGTTCTTC. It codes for CASSPQGGSYNEQFF.

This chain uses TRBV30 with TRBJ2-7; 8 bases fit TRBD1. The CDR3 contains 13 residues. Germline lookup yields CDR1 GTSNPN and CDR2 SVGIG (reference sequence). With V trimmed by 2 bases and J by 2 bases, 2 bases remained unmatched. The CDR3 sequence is CAWSHRGAYEQYF. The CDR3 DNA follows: TGTGCCTGGAGTCACAGGGGGGCCTACGAGCAGTACTTC.

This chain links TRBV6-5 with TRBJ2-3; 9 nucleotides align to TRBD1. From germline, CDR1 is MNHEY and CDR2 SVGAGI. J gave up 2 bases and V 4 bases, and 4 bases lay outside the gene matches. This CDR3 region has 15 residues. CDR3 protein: CASSSRDRATDTQYF. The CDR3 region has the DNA TGTGCCAGCAGTTCACGGGACAGGGCCACAGATACGCAGTATTTT.

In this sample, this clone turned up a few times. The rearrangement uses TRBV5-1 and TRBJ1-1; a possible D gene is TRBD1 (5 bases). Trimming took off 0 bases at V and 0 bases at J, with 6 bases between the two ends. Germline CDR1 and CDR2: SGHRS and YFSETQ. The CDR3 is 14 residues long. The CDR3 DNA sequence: TGCGCCAGCAGCTTGGACAGGTTGAACACTGAAGCTTTCTTT. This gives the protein CASSLDRLNTEAFF.

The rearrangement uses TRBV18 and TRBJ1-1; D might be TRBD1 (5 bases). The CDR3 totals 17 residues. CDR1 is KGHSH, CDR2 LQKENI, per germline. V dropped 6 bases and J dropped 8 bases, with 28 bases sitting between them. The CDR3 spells CASSVGGKANGRSEAFF. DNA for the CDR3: TGTGCCAGCTCCGTCGGGGGGAAGGCCAATGGTCGTTCAGAAGCTTTCTTT.

The CDR3 DNA follows: TGTGCCAGCAGCCAAGAAGTATGGCAGGGGAACACCGGGGAGCTGTTTTTT. As protein: CASSQEVWQGNTGELFF. J is TRBJ2-2 and V is TRBV3-1 (or the pseudogene TRBV3-2); D is perhaps TRBD1 (5 bases). The CDR3 has 17 amino acids. V shed 0 bases and J shed 1 base, with 12 bases lying between them. Germline V lookup: CDR1 LGHDT, CDR2 YNNKEL (reference sequence).

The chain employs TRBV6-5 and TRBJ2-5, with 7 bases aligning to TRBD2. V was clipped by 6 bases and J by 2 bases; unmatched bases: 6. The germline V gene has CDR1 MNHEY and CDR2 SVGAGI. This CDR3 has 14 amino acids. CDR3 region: CASRSGTKQETQYF. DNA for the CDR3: TGTGCCAGCAGAAGCGGGACTAAACAAGAGACCCAGTACTTC.

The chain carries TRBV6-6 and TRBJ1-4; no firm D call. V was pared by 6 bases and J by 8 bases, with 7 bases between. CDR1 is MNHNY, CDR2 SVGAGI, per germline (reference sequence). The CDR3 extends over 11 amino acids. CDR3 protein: CASSPGEKLFF. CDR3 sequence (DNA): TGTGCCAGCAGCCCCGGGGAAAAACTGTTTTTT.

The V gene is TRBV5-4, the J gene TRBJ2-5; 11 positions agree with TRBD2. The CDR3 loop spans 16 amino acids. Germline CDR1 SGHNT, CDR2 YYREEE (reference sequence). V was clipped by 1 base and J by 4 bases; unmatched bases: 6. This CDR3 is CASSLSLAGGGETQYF. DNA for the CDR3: TGTGCCAGCAGCTTGTCCCTAGCGGGGGGTGGAGAGACCCAGTACTTC.

CDR3 bases: TGTGCCAGCAGCTTGGACAGGGGCCACACCGGGGAGCTGTTTTTT. The encoded protein is CASSLDRGHTGELFF. The chain has TRBV5-8 and TRBJ2-2, with TRBD1 matching 7 bases. This CDR3 has 15 residues. The trim removed 0 bases at V and 3 bases at J, leaving 2 bases unmatched. In germline, CDR1 is SGHTS, CDR2 YDEGEE.

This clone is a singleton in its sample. DNA for the CDR3: TGTGCCAGCTTGTGGCACCAGGCAGATACGCAGTATTTT. This translates into CASLWHQADTQYF. The chain has TRBV7-9 and TRBJ2-3; no firm D call. Trimming took 8 bases from V and 4 from J, leaving 13 bases between them. Looked up from germline, CDR1 is SEHNR and CDR2 is FQNEAQ (reference sequence). This CDR3 contains 13 residues.

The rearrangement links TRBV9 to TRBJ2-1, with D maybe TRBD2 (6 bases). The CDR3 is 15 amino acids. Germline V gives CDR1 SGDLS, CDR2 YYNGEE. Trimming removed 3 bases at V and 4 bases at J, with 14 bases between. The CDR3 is CASSGDSGLYNEQFF. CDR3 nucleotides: TGTGCCAGCAGCGGGGACTCAGGACTTTACAATGAGCAGTTCTTC.

CDR3 DNA sequence: TGCGCCAGCAGCGAAACGACTGGACAGTTCCTCTATGGCTACACCTTC. Its translation is CASSETTGQFLYGYTF. This rearrangement joins TRBV5-1 to TRBJ1-2; TRBD1 is a possible D gene (6 bases). Per the germline V gene, CDR1 is SGHRS and CDR2 is YFSETQ. V was trimmed by 4 bases and J by 4 bases, leaving 20 bases between them. This CDR3 spans 16 amino acids.

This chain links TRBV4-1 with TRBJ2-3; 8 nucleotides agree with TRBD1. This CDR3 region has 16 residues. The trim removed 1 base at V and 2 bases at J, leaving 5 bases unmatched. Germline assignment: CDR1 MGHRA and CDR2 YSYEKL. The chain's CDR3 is CASSQGGTGFTDTQYF. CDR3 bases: TGCGCCAGCAGCCAAGGAGGGACAGGATTCACAGATACGCAGTATTTT.

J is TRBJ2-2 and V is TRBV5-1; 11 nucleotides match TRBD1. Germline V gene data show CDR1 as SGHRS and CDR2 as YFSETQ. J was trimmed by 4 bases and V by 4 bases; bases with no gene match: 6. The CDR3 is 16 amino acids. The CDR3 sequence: CASSMLGQGGTGELFF. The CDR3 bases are TGCGCCAGCAGCATGCTGGGACAGGGGGGCACCGGGGAGCTGTTTTTT.

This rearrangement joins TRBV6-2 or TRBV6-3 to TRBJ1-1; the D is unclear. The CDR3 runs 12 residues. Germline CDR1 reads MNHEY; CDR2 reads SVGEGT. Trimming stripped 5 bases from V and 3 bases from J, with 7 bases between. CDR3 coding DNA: TGTGCCAGCAGTCGCCGAGACACTGAAGCTTTCTTT. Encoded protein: CASSRRDTEAFF.

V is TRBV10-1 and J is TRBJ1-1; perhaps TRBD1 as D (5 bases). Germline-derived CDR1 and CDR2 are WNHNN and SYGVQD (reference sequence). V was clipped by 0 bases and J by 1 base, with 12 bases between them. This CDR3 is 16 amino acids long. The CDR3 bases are TGCGCCAGCAGTGAGTCTGGGGCTGCTAAGAACACTGAAGCTTTCTTT. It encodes CASSESGAAKNTEAFF.

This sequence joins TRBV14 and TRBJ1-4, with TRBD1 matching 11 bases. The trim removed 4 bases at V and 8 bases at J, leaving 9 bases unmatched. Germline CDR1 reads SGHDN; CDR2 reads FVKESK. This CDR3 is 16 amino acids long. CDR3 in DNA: TGTGCCAGCAGCCGCGGACAGGGGGCCATTTGGGAAAAACTGTTTTTT. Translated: CASSRGQGAIWEKLFF. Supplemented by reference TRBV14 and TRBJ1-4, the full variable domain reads EAGVTQFPSHSVIEKGQTVTLRCDPISGHDNLYWYRRVMGKEIKFLLHFVKESKQDESGMPNNRFLAERTGGTYSTLKVQPAELEDSGVYFCASSRGQGAIWEKLFFGSGTQLSVL.

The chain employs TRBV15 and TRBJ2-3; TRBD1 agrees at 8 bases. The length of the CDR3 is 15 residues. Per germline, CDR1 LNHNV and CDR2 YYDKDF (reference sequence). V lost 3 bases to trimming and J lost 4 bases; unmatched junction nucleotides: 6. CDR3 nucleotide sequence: TGTGCCACCAGCAGCGGGACAGGCAGCGCAGATACGCAGTATTTT. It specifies CATSSGTGSADTQYF.